The rows below give T cell receptor beta chains drawn from one sample of a study of cytomegalovirus exposure and HLA in healthy donors. The protocol was immunoSEQ multiplex PCR, while the TCRdb copy is restricted to in-frame clones and leaves out a portion. The profile shows about 140,000 clones, 70% to 85% of them singletons. Sequencing used PBMCs. These receptor sequences come from a young man in good health and CMV-seropositive. Both conserved end residues are part of each CDR3. D genes are given only for firm matches. Rows may omit the clone size; those that give it use once, few, many or a size class.

cdr3_nt	cdr3_aa	j_call	clone_size	v_call	d_call
TGCGCCAGCAGCCAAGTAATGAGGGTTGGTTATGGCTACACCTTC	CASSQVMRVGYGYTF	TRBJ1-2	few	TRBV4-1	-
TGTGCCATTAGGACAGGGTCCCCCTCGAACACTGAAGCTTTCTTT	CAIRTGSPSNTEAFF	TRBJ1-1	-	TRBV10-3	TRBD1
TGTGCCAGTAGTCCTCAGGGTTGGGGCACTGAAGCTTTCTTT	CASSPQGWGTEAFF	TRBJ1-1	few	TRBV19	-
TGTGCCACCAGCAGAGGTGCAAGCGGGAGGACTAGCACAGATACGCAGTATTTT	CATSRGASGRTSTDTQYF	TRBJ2-3	-	TRBV15	TRBD2
TGTGCCAGCAGTTTGATCTGGGACTTCACAGATACGCAGTATTTT	CASSLIWDFTDTQYF	TRBJ2-3	-	TRBV7-9	-
TGCGCCAGTTTAGCTTCCGGGGGTGGCGATGAGCAGTTCTTC	CASLASGGGDEQFF	TRBJ2-1	-	TRBV5-1	-
TGTGCCAGCAGTTTTTCGGGGGGCCTTAGGGATACGCAGTATTTT	CASSFSGGLRDTQYF	TRBJ2-3	-	TRBV27	-
TGTGCCAGCAGCGTCCGGGACAGGAACACAGATACGCAGTATTTT	CASSVRDRNTDTQYF	TRBJ2-3	-	TRBV9	TRBD1
TGTGCCAGCAGCTTAAACAGGGGGCAGGATTCACCCCTCCACTTT	CASSLNRGQDSPLHF	TRBJ1-6	-	TRBV5-6	TRBD1
TGTGCCAGCAGCGTGCCTGGACAGGGTTCCTACGAGCAGTACTTC	CASSVPGQGSYEQYF	TRBJ2-7	-	TRBV5-4	TRBD1
TGTGCCAGCAGCCAAGAAGCAGGGAATTGGGGCTACACCTTC	CASSQEAGNWGYTF	TRBJ1-2	-	TRBV4-2	-
TGCGCCAGCAGCTTAGGAACTAGCGGGAGGGACCTTGAGTACTTC	CASSLGTSGRDLEYF	TRBJ2-7	-	TRBV5-1	TRBD2
TGTGCCAGCAGCTGGAGGGGACAGGGGCCTCAGGGTCTGGAGTTCTTC	CASSWRGQGPQGLEFF	TRBJ2-1	-	TRBV5-6	TRBD1
TGTGCCAGCATGGGGCCAGGCTATGGCTACACCTTC	CASMGPGYGYTF	TRBJ1-2	-	TRBV6-1	-
TGTGCCAGCAGCTTGGGGACTAGCGGGGGGGCAGCCGCAGATACGCAGTATTTT	CASSLGTSGGAAADTQYF	TRBJ2-3	-	TRBV7-3	TRBD2
TGTGCCAGCTCACCACGTGTTGGGGAGGGCACTGAAGCTTTCTTT	CASSPRVGEGTEAFF	TRBJ1-1	-	TRBV18	-
TGTGCCAGCTTTGGGGGGAGCCAGGGCTACGAGCAGTACTTC	CASFGGSQGYEQYF	TRBJ2-7	few	TRBV5-7	-
TGTGCCAGCTCACCTCCTACCTCCGTTGGCAAAAACATTCAGTACTTC	CASSPPTSVGKNIQYF	TRBJ2-4	few	TRBV18	-
TGTGCCAGTAGTATAGGAGGGCTTATCGGTGAAAAACTGTTTTTT	CASSIGGLIGEKLFF	TRBJ1-4	-	TRBV19	-
TGTGCCTGGGGACAGGGGGTGCCGAACACCGGGGAGCTGTTTTTT	CAWGQGVPNTGELFF	TRBJ2-2	-	TRBV30	TRBD1
TGCAGCGTGAGCACGCGGAGGGGTATCGGGGCAGATACGCAGTATTTT	CSVSTRRGIGADTQYF	TRBJ2-3	-	TRBV29-1	-
TGTGCCAGCAGCTTCTCCGGGACAGGGGACAACGGGGAGCTGTTTTTT	CASSFSGTGDNGELFF	TRBJ2-2	-	TRBV7-9	TRBD1
TGTGCCAGCAGTCGGATCCGGGGGGGCGTCGGGGAGCTGTTTTTT	CASSRIRGGVGELFF	TRBJ2-2	-	TRBV13	TRBD2
TGTGCCAGCAGTTTACAGGGTACCTATAATTCACCCCTCCACTTT	CASSLQGTYNSPLHF	TRBJ1-6	-	TRBV27	-
TGTGCCAGCAGTTTAGGTTCGGCAGGGGACAATGAGCAGTTCTTC	CASSLGSAGDNEQFF	TRBJ2-1	-	TRBV27	-
TGCGCCAGCAGCCAAGGGGCCGACAGGGGACTCGGAAACACCATATATTTT	CASSQGADRGLGNTIYF	TRBJ1-3	-	TRBV4-3	TRBD1
TGTGCCAGCAGCTTAGATCGGGTGGACGAGCAGTACTTC	CASSLDRVDEQYF	TRBJ2-7	few	TRBV7-8	-
TGCGCCAGCAGGGGGCGGGACTACGAGCAGTACTTC	CASRGRDYEQYF	TRBJ2-7	once	TRBV5-1	-
TGTGCCAGTGGGGGGGACAGGGTCAACATTCAGTACTTC	CASGGDRVNIQYF	TRBJ2-4	few	TRBV19	TRBD1
TGTGCCAGCACTGCGCTCGGGTATGGCTACACCTTC	CASTALGYGYTF	TRBJ1-2	-	TRBV6-5	-
TGCGCCAGCAGCTTAAGTAGCCGATCGAACACCGGGGAGCTGTTTTTT	CASSLSSRSNTGELFF	TRBJ2-2	-	TRBV5-1	-
TGTGCCAGCAGTTACGAGGACAGGGTACCCGGGGAGCTGTTTTTT	CASSYEDRVPGELFF	TRBJ2-2	-	TRBV6-6	TRBD1
TGTGCCAGCAGCCAAGCTGGCGGGACTATCTACAATGAGCAGTTCTTC	CASSQAGGTIYNEQFF	TRBJ2-1	-	TRBV14	TRBD2
TGTGCCAGCAGCTTAGAGCGATACGAGCAGTACTTC	CASSLERYEQYF	TRBJ2-7	-	TRBV7-8	-
TGTGCCAGCAGGGCGGCAGGGACTAACTATGGCTACACCTTC	CASRAAGTNYGYTF	TRBJ1-2	few	TRBV7-8	-
TGTGCTAGTGGTTTGATGACAGGGCGGGCCACTGAAGCTTTCTTT	CASGLMTGRATEAFF	TRBJ1-1	-	TRBV12-5	TRBD1
TGTGCCAGCAGAGACAGAGCGGGGGCTGAGTTCTTC	CASRDRAGAEFF	TRBJ2-1	-	TRBV6-5	TRBD2
TGTGCCAGCAGCTTTGCGGGGGCGCGGACCGGGGAGCTGTTTTTT	CASSFAGARTGELFF	TRBJ2-2	-	TRBV21-1	-
TGTGCCAGCAGTTCAGGACAGGGGACCGGGGAGCTGTTTTTT	CASSSGQGTGELFF	TRBJ2-2	-	TRBV6-5	TRBD1
TGTGCCAGCAGCTCGACGACTAGCGGGGGGAACACCGTGGTCGATGAGCAGTTCTTC	CASSSTTSGGNTVVDEQFF	TRBJ2-1	-	TRBV7-6	TRBD2
TGTGCCAGCAGCTTGGGACAGGGGGATACTGAAGCTTTCTTT	CASSLGQGDTEAFF	TRBJ1-1	-	TRBV7-2	TRBD1
TGTGCCAGTAGCCCTAGGGTCGGGAGCTCCTACAATGAGCAGTTCTTC	CASSPRVGSSYNEQFF	TRBJ2-1	-	TRBV19	-
TGTGCCAGCAGCTCACTAGCGGGACGTAACTACAATGAGCAGTTCTTC	CASSSLAGRNYNEQFF	TRBJ2-1	-	TRBV27	TRBD2
TGTGCCAGCAAAGCGGGAGTCGGCACAGATACGCAGTATTTT	CASKAGVGTDTQYF	TRBJ2-3	-	TRBV6-1	TRBD2